This entry concerns a single T cell receptor (beta chain). Its antigen is not known. This sample is part of a study of early T cells in non-severe SARS-CoV-2 infection. Whole-study context: Unpaired chains resulted from sequencing bulk RNA of unsorted whole blood. Notes on the study in general: Reliance on VDJdb matching favored anti-spike CD8 responses; private and CD4 specificities were missed.

V lost 4 bases to trimming and J lost 4 bases; unmatched junction nucleotides: 4. The CDR3 extends over 13 amino acids. The germline CDR1 and CDR2 sequences are SQVTM and ANQGSEA. Individually, cDNA molecules had unique molecular identifiers attached to them. MiXCR, run by TCRdb on the 5' RACE reads, gives a single entry per CDR3 protein. The data show some 50,000 distinct CDR3 sequences, less than 11% seen once. This receptor was obtained from an adult who was a healthcare worker with PCR-confirmed SARS-CoV-2 infection or an uninfected control (not recorded which). The sample consisted of whole blood. The chain joins TRBV29-1 to TRBJ2-5; 9 bases agree with TRBD2. DNA for the CDR3: TGCAGCGTTGTCGCTAGCGGGATAGAGACCCAGTACTTC. Translating it yields CSVVASGIETQYF.